This T cell receptor (beta chain) was sequenced in a study of blood T cell repertoires in COVID-19. Overall study context: Spain, Italy and the United States supplied samples that represented acute and convalescent COVID-19.

Sequencing was performed with immunoSEQ multiplex PCR; in TCRdb, only in-frame clones are kept and a portion is missing. The sample includes around 200,000 clones, approximately 89% of them seen just once. V was clipped by 5 bases and J by 4 bases; unmatched bases: 4. Per germline, CDR1 SGHTA and CDR2 FQGNSA. The CDR3 is 14 amino acids. V and J are TRBV7-2 and TRBJ2-1, with 8 bases that match TRBD1. Sequencing used peripheral blood. The receptor's source is a man aged 40-49 years with active or convalescent COVID-19. The CDR3 region has the DNA TGTGCCAGCAGCAAGGACAGGGCATACAATGAGCAGTTCTTC. It translates to CASSKDRAYNEQFF.